The next 6 T cell receptor beta chains were all read from a single sample in a study of blood T cell repertoires in COVID-19. The data were produced by immunoSEQ multiplex PCR, yet TCRdb's version contains in-frame clones alone and is incomplete. The table lists a few hundred thousand clones, over 80% of them singletons. Sequencing input: peripheral blood. The source is a woman aged 25 to 45 with COVID-19, enrolled during active disease.

This chain joins TRBV28 and TRBJ2-1; 12 nucleotides line up with TRBD2. This CDR3 region has 20 residues. Germline-derived CDR1 and CDR2 are MDHEN and SYDVKM. After removal of 5 bases from V and 0 bases from J, the junction contained 14 bases not matched to a gene. The CDR3 bases are TGTGCCAGCAGTAACCCCGCGGGACTAGCGGGCCAGAGCTCCTACAATGAGCAGTTCTTC. Encoded protein: CASSNPAGLAGQSSYNEQFF.

The genes are TRBV9 and TRBJ1-3, with a tentative D call TRBD1 (6 bases). Trimming removed 3 bases from V and 2 bases from J, with 6 bases in between. This CDR3 has 13 amino acids. Germline assignment: CDR1 SGDLS and CDR2 YYNGEE. The chain's CDR3 is CASSAGAGNTIYF. The CDR3 DNA reads as TGTGCCAGCAGCGCAGGGGCTGGAAACACCATATATTTT.

In its sample, this clone was seen many times. The chain combines TRBV7-9 with TRBJ2-7, with 10 nucleotides matching TRBD1. The CDR3 is 16 amino acids. V trimming: 5 bases; J trimming: 2 bases; junction bases outside the gene matches: 9. CDR1 is SEHNR and CDR2 is FQNEAQ in the germline V gene (reference sequence). CDR3 DNA: TGTGCCAGCAGCCCCAAGGGACAGGGGACAACCTACGAGCAGTACTTC. Encoded protein: CASSPKGQGTTYEQYF.

The V and J genes are TRBV7-9 and TRBJ1-1; 8 bases are shared with TRBD1. The CDR3 runs to 15 residues. Germline V CDR1 and CDR2: SEHNR, FQNEAQ (reference sequence). V shed 8 bases and J 4 bases; nucleotides not matched to a gene: 12. In DNA, the CDR3 is TGTGCCAGCCAGTCAGGGGGCGGCGGGGGCACTGAAGCTTTCTTT. It specifies CASQSGGGGGTEAFF.

This chain uses TRBV3-1 (or the pseudogene TRBV3-2) with TRBJ2-2; D uncertain. The CDR3 has 11 amino acids. Germline lookup yields CDR1 LGHDT and CDR2 YNNKEL (reference sequence). Trimming removed 4 bases from V and 5 bases from J, with 2 bases in between. CDR3 sequence: CASSPTGELFF. The CDR3 bases are TGTGCCAGCAGCCCAACCGGGGAGCTGTTTTTT.

V is TRBV10-3 and J is TRBJ2-5; TRBD2 aligns across 8 bases. The germline V gene encodes CDR1 ENHRY and CDR2 SYGVKD. V was pared by 4 bases and J by 4 bases, with 5 bases of the junction left unmatched. The CDR3 is 14 amino acids. CDR3 in amino acids: CAISGSGRPETQYF. The CDR3 nucleotides read TGTGCCATCAGTGGGAGCGGGAGACCAGAGACCCAGTACTTC.